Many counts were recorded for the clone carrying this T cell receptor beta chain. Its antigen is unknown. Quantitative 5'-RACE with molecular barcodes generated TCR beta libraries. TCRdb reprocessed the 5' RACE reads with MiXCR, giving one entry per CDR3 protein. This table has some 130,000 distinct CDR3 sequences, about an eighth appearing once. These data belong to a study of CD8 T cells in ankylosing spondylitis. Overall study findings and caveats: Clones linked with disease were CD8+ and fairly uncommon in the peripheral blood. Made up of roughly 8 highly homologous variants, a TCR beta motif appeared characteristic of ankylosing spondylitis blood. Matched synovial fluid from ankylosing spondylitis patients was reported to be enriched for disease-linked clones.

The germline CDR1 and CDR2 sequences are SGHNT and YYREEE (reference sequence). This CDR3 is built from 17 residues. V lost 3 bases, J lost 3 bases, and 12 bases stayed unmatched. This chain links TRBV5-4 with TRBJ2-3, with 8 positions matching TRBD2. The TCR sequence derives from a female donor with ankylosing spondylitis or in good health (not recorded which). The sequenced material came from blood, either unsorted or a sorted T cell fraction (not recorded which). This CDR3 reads CASSSPAAGGVTDTQYF. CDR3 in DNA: TGTGCCAGCAGCTCGCCTGCGGCGGGAGGTGTAACAGATACGCAGTATTTT.